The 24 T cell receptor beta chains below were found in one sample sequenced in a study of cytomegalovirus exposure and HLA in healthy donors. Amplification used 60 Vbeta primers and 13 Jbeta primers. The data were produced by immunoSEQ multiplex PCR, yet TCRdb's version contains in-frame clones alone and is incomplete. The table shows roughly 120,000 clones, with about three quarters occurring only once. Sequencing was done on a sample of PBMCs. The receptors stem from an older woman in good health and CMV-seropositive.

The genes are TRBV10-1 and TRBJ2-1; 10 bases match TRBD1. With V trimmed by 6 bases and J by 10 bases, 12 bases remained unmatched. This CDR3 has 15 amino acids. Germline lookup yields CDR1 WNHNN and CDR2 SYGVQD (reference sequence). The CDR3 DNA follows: TGCGCCAGCAGGGATGGGGACAGGGGTGCGGTGGAGCAGTTCTTC. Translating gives CASRDGDRGAVEQFF.

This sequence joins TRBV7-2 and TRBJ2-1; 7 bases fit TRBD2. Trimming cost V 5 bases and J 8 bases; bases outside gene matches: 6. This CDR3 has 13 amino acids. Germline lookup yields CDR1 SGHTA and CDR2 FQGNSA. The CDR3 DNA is TGTGCCAGCAGCCCAAGGACTAGACATGAGCAGTTCTTC. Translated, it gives CASSPRTRHEQFF.

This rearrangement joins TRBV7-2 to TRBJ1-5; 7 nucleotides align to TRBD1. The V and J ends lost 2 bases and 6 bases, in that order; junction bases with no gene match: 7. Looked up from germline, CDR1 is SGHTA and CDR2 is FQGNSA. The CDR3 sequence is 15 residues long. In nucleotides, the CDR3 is TGTGCCAGCAGCTTATCCCTGACAGGGCCTCAGCCCCAGCATTTT. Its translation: CASSLSLTGPQPQHF.

The CDR3 is CASSQETGLNTEAFF. The CDR3 DNA is TGCGCCAGCAGCCAAGAAACCGGACTAAACACTGAAGCTTTCTTT. This chain links TRBV4-3 with TRBJ1-1; no reliable D call. The CDR3 extends over 15 amino acids. Germline CDR1 and CDR2: LGHNA and YSLEER. With 0 bases removed from V and 2 bases from J, the gap between germline ends came to 10 bases.

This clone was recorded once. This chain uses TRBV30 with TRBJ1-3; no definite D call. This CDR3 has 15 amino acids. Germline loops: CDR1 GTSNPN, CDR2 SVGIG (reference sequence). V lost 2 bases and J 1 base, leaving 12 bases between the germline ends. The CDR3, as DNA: TGTGCCTGGAGTCCGTACGCAGGTTCTGGAAACACCATATATTTT. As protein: CAWSPYAGSGNTIYF.

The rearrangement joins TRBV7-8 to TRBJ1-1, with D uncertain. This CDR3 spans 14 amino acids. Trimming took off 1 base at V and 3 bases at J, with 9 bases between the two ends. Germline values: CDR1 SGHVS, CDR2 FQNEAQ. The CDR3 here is CASSLGVVDTEAFF. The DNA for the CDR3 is TGTGCCAGCAGCTTAGGCGTTGTGGACACTGAAGCTTTCTTT.

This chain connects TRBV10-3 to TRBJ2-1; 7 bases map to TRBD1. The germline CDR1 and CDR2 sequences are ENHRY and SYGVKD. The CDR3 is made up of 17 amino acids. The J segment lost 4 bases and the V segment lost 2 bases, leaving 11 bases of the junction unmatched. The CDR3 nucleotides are TGTGCCATCAGTGAGCCGAGCCAGGGGGTTTTGTACAATGAGCAGTTCTTC. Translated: CAISEPSQGVLYNEQFF.

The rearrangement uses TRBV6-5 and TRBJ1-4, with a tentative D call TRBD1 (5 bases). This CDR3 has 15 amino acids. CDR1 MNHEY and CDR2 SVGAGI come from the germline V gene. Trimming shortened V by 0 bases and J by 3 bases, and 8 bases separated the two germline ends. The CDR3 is CASSYSSRANEKLFF. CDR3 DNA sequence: TGTGCCAGCAGTTACTCGTCCAGGGCTAATGAAAAACTGTTTTTT.

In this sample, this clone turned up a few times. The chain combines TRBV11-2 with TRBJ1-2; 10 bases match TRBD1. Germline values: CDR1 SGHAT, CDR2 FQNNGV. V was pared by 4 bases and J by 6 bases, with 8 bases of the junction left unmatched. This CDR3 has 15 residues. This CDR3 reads CASSSTDRGLNGYTF. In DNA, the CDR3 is TGTGCCAGCAGCTCCACAGACAGGGGGCTGAATGGCTACACCTTC.

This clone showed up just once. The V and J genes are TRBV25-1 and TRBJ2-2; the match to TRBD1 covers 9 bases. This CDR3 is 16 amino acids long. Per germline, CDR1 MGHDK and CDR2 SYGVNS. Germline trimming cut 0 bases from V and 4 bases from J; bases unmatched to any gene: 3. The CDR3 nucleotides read TGTGCCAGCAGTGAATATGGGACAGGGTCCACCGGGGAGCTGTTTTTT. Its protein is CASSEYGTGSTGELFF.

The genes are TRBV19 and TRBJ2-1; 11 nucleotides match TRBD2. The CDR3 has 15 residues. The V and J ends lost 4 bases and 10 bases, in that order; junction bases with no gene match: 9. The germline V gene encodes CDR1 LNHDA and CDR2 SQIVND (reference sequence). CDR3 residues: CASSSILAGGPEQFF. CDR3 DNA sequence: TGTGCCAGTAGTAGCATCCTAGCGGGAGGACCCGAGCAGTTCTTC.

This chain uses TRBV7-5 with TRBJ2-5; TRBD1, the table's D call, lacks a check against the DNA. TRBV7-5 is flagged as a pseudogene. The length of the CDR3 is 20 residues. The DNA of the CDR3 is TGTGCCAGAAGCTCGAAGAGGGTTAGGCAGGGGACACCCTTGCAAGAGACCCAGTACTTC. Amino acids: CARSSKRVRQGTPLQETQYF.

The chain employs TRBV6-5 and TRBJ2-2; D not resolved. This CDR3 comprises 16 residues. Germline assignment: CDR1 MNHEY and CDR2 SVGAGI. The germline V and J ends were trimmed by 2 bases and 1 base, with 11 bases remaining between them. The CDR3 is CASSYRSPGNTGELFF. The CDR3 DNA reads TGTGCCAGCAGTTACAGGAGTCCTGGGAACACCGGGGAGCTGTTTTTT.

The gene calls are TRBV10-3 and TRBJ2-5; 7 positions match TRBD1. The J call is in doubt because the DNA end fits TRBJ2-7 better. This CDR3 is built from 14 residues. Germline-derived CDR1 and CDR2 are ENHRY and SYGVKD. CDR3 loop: CAIRTDRKGDEQYF. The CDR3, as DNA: TGTGCCATCAGGACGGACAGGAAGGGCGACGAGCAGTACTTC.

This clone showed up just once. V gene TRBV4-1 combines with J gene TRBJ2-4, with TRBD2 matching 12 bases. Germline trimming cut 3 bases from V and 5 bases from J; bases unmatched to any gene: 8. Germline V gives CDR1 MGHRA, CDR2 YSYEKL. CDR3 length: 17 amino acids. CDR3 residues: CASSHISASGRENIQYF. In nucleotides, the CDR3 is TGCGCCAGCAGCCACATATCGGCTAGCGGGAGGGAAAACATTCAGTACTTC.

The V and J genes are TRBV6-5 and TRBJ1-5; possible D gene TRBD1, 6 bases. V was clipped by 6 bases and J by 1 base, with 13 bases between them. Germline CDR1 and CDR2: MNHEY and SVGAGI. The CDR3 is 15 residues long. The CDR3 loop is CASSRNRESNQPQHF. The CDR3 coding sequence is TGTGCCAGCAGCCGAAACAGGGAGAGCAATCAGCCCCAGCATTTT.

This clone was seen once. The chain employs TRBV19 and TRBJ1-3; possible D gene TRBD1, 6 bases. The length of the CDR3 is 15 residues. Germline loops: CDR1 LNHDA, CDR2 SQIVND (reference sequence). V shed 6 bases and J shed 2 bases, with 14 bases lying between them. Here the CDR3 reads CASSGRPGAGNTIYF. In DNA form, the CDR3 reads TGTGCCAGTAGCGGGCGACCAGGGGCTGGAAACACCATATATTTT.

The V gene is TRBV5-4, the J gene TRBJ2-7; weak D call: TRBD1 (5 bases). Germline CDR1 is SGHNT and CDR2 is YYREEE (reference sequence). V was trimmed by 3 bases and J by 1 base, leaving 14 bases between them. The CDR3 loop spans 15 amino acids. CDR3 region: CASSSWGARSYEQYF. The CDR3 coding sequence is TGTGCCAGCAGCTCGTGGGGCGCGAGATCCTACGAGCAGTACTTC.

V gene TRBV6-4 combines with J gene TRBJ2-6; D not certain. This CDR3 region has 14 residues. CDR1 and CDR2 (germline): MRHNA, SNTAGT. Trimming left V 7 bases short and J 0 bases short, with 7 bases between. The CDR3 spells CASKRGSGANVLTF. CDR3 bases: TGTGCCAGCAAGAGAGGCTCTGGGGCCAACGTCCTGACTTTC.

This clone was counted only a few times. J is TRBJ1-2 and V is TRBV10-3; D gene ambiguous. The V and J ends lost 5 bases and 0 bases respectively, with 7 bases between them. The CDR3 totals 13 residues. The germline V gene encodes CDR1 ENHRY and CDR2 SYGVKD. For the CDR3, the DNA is TGTGCCATCAGTCCCGGGGCTAACTATGGCTACACCTTC. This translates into CAISPGANYGYTF.

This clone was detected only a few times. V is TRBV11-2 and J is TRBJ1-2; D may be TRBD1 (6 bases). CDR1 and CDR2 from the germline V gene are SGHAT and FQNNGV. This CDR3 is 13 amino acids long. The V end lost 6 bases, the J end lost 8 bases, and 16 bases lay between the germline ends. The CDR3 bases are TGTGCCAGCAGTTCCGGGACAACGGGAGGCTACACCTTC. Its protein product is CASSSGTTGGYTF. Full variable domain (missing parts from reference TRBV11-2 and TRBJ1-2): EAGVAQSPRYKIIEKRQSVAFWCNPISGHATLYWYQQILGQGPKLLIQFQNNGVVDDSQLPKDRFSAERLKGVDSTLKIQPAKLEDSAVYLCASSSGTTGGYTFGSGTRLTVV.

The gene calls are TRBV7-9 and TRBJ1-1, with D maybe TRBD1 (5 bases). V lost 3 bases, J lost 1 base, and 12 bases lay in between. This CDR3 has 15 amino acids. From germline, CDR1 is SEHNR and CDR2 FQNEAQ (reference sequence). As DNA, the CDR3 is TGTGCCAGCAGCTTGTCGCCAGGGCCGAACACTGAAGCTTTCTTT. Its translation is CASSLSPGPNTEAFF. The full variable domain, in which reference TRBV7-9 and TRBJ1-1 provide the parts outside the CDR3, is DTGVSQNPRHKITKRGQNVTFRCDPISEHNRLYWYRQTLGQGPEFLTYFQNEAQLEKSRLLSDRFSAERPKGSFSTLEIQRTEQGDSAMYLCASSLSPGPNTEAFFGQGTRLTVV.

This CDR3 reads CASSIGQGAPEAFF. CDR3 coding DNA: TGTGCCAGTAGTATCGGGCAGGGGGCGCCTGAAGCTTTCTTT. The chain uses TRBV19 and TRBJ1-1; 8 bases fit TRBD1. The V segment lost 3 bases and the J segment 6 bases; nucleotides outside the gene matches: 6. Germline CDR1 and CDR2: LNHDA and SQIVND (reference sequence). This CDR3 is 14 amino acids long. Full variable domain (remainder filled in from reference TRBV19 and TRBJ1-1): DGGITQSPKYLFRKEGQNVTLSCEQNLNHDAMYWYRQDPGQGLRLIYYSQIVNDFQKGDIAEGYSVSREKKESFPLTVTSAQKNPTAFYLCASSIGQGAPEAFFGQGTRLTVV.

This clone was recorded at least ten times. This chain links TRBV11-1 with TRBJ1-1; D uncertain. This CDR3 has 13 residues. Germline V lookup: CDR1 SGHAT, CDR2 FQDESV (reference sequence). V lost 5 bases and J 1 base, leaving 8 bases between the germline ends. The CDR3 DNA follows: TGTGCCAGCAGCGAGAACAGGAACACTGAAGCTTTCTTT. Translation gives CASSENRNTEAFF.